This TCR beta chain was sequenced during a study of blood T cell repertoires in COVID-19. The wider study: PBMCs, B-cell-depleted T cells, or T cells provided the cDNA or gDNA that made up the material.

This CDR3 is 16 amino acids long. Trimming took 6 bases from V and 4 from J, leaving 19 bases between them. The germline V gene has CDR1 KGHSH and CDR2 LQKENI. This table comes from immunoSEQ multiplex PCR, and its TCRdb copy is limited to in-frame clones, with some not included. The repertoire has about 160,000 clones, around 80% of them found once; the top ten carry 9.1%. The sequenced material came from peripheral blood. The J gene is TRBJ1-3, the V gene TRBV18, with a possible D match to TRBD1 (5 bases). This TCR was sampled from a woman of 80 years or more with active or convalescent COVID-19. The DNA of the CDR3 is TGTGCCAGCTCGTCCTACTCGGGGGGATCAGGAAACACCATATATTTT. Its protein is CASSSYSGGSGNTIYF. The variable domain in full, with the rest retrieved from reference TRBV18 and TRBJ1-3, is NAGVMQNPRHLVRRRGQEARLRCSPMKGHSHVYWYRQLPEEGLKFMVYLQKENIIDESGMPKERFSAEFPKEGPSILRIQQVVRGDSAAYFCASSSYSGGSGNTIYFGEGSWLTVV.